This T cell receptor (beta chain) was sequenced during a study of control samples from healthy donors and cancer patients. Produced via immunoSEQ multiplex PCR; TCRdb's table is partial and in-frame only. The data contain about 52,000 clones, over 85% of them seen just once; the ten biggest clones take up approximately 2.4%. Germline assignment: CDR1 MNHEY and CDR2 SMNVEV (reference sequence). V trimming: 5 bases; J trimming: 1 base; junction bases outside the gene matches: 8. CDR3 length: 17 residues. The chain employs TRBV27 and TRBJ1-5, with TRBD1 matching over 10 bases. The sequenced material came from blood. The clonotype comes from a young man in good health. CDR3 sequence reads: CASSARQGALSNQPQHF. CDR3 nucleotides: TGTGCCAGCAGTGCAAGACAGGGGGCACTAAGCAATCAGCCCCAGCATTTT.